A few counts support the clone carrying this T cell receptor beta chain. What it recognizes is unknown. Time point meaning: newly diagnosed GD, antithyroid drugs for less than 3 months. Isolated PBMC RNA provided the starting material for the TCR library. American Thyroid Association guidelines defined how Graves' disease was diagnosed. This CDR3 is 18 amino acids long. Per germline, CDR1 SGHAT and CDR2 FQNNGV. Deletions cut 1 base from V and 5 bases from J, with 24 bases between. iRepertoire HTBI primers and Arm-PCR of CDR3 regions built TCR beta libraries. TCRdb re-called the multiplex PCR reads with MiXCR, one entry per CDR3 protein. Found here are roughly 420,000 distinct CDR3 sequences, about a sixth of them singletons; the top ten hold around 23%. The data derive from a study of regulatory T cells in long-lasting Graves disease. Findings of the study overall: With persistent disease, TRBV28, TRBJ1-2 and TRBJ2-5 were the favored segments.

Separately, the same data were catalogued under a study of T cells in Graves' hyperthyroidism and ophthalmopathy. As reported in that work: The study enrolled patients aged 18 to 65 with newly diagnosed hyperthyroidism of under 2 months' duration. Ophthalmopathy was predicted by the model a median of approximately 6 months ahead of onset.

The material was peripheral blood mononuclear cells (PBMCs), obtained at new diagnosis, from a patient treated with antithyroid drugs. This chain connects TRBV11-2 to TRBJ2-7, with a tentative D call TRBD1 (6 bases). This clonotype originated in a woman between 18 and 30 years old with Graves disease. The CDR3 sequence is CASSLVARTYRTVHEQYF. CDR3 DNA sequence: TGTGCCAGCAGCTTAGTTGCCCGAACTTATAGGACAGTCCACGAGCAGTACTTC.